What follows are 16 T cell receptor beta chains derived from one specimen sequenced in a study of beta chain features in type 1 diabetes. The whole isolated RNA underwent reverse transcription, so sequencing captured expressed TCRB transcripts. Only in-frame clones appear in the TCRdb table, and some are missing; sequencing was by immunoSEQ multiplex PCR. The sample yields approximately 120,000 clones, around 40% seen once. The sample was stem cell memory CD4+ T cells from blood. These receptors all come from a young woman in good health.

This clone was seen a few times. The gene calls are TRBV5-1 and TRBJ1-1, with D possibly TRBD1 on 5 matching bases. The CDR3 extends over 13 amino acids. Germline values: CDR1 SGHRS, CDR2 YFSETQ. V gave up 1 base and J gave up 6 bases, with 10 bases separating them. The CDR3 region is CASSLQGRSEAFF. The CDR3 DNA reads TGCGCCAGCAGCTTGCAGGGTAGATCTGAAGCTTTCTTT.

Written as DNA, the CDR3 is TGTGCCAGCAGCGTAGGGTCTAGACCAGATACGCAGTATTTT. Translating it yields CASSVGSRPDTQYF. This chain joins TRBV9 and TRBJ2-3; the D is unclear. Per the germline V gene, CDR1 is SGDLS and CDR2 is YYNGEE. This CDR3 has 14 amino acids. Deletions cut 0 bases from V and 4 bases from J, with 9 bases between.

This clone was recorded many times. The rearrangement uses TRBV29-1 and TRBJ2-1; D is ambiguous. Germline V lookup: CDR1 SQVTM, CDR2 ANQGSEA. The V and J ends lost 8 bases and 4 bases respectively, with 15 bases between them. The CDR3 extends over 13 amino acids. The CDR3 protein is CSSGLPNYNEQFF. CDR3 bases: TGCAGCTCGGGTCTCCCGAATTACAATGAGCAGTTCTTC.

The V call is TRBV7-8, the J call TRBJ1-1, with D perhaps matching TRBD1 (5 bases). This CDR3 is built from 15 residues. The germline gives CDR1 SGHVS, CDR2 FQNEAQ. V lost 2 bases and J lost 1, with 11 bases in between. The CDR3 DNA reads TGTGCCAGCAGCTTATATAGACAGCCGAACACTGAAGCTTTCTTT. It codes for CASSLYRQPNTEAFF.

This clone occurred a few times. This chain joins TRBV18 and TRBJ2-7, with 7 bases that match TRBD2. J gave up 3 bases and V 2 bases, and 1 base lay outside the gene matches. The CDR3 runs to 13 residues. Germline CDR1 KGHSH, CDR2 LQKENI. The CDR3 nucleotides are TGTGCCAGCTCACCAAGCGGGATCTACGAGCAGTACTTC. Amino acid sequence: CASSPSGIYEQYF.

This clone was observed a handful of times. The chain carries TRBV10-3 and TRBJ2-7; 9 bases map to TRBD1. The germline CDR1 and CDR2 sequences are ENHRY and SYGVKD. The CDR3 is 14 residues long. After removal of 7 bases from V and 2 bases from J, the junction contained 6 bases not matched to a gene. CDR3: CAITPGQGTYEQYF. DNA for the CDR3: TGTGCCATCACTCCGGGACAGGGCACCTACGAGCAGTACTTC.

CDR3 region: CASSPPSGGYNEQFF. Here the CDR3 DNA reads TGTGCCAGCAGCCCCCCCAGCGGGGGGTACAATGAGCAGTTCTTC. The V call is TRBV5-4, the J call TRBJ2-1, with TRBD2 matching 9 bases. J gave up 4 bases and V 4 bases, and 6 bases lay outside the gene matches. This CDR3 contains 15 residues. Germline V lookup: CDR1 SGHNT, CDR2 YYREEE (reference sequence). The whole variable domain, remainder taken from reference TRBV5-4 and TRBJ2-1, is ETGVTQSPTHLIKTRGQQVTLRCSSQSGHNTVSWYQQALGQGPQFIFQYYREEENGRGNFPPRFSGLQFPNYSSELNVNALELDDSALYLCASSPPSGGYNEQFFGPGTRLTVL.

This chain joins TRBV25-1 and TRBJ2-7; unclear D gene. V was shortened by 6 bases and J by 2 bases, with 5 bases between the two germline ends. Germline CDR1 is MGHDK and CDR2 is SYGVNS. This CDR3 region has 11 residues. CDR3: CASRSTYEQYF. The CDR3 DNA reads TGTGCCAGCAGGAGTACCTACGAGCAGTACTTC.

The gene calls are TRBV9 and TRBJ2-1, with TRBD2 matching 8 bases. CDR1 is SGDLS, CDR2 YYNGEE, per germline. This CDR3 spans 15 amino acids. J lost 5 bases, V lost 0 bases, and 4 bases had no gene match. The CDR3 region is CASSVAGTRHNEQFF. As DNA, the CDR3 is TGTGCCAGCAGCGTAGCTGGGACTAGACACAATGAGCAGTTCTTC.

The chain has TRBV27 and TRBJ2-3; TRBD2 aligns across 10 bases. Germline V lookup: CDR1 MNHEY, CDR2 SMNVEV (reference sequence). V lost 5 bases to trimming and J lost 5 bases; unmatched junction nucleotides: 7. The CDR3 has 15 amino acids. CDR3 sequence reads: CASSLAGDGGDTQYF. CDR3 in DNA: TGTGCCAGCAGTCTAGCGGGAGATGGTGGAGATACGCAGTATTTT.

This clone was seen a handful of times. The chain couples TRBV7-2 to TRBJ2-6; D perhaps matches TRBD1 (5 bases). Germline CDR1 is SGHTA and CDR2 is FQGNSA. The germline V and J ends were trimmed by 4 bases and 2 bases, with 12 bases remaining between them. This CDR3 has 16 amino acids. The CDR3 DNA is TGTGCCAGCAGCTCCGAAATGACAGCTGGGGCCAACGTCCTGACTTTC. Translated: CASSSEMTAGANVLTF. Complete variable domain (other parts from reference TRBV7-2 and TRBJ2-6): GAGVSQSPSNKVTEKGKDVELRCDPISGHTALYWYRQSLGQGLEFLIYFQGNSAPDKSGLPSDRFSAERTGGSVSTLTIQRTQQEDSAVYLCASSSEMTAGANVLTFGAGSRLTVL.

This clone was counted a few times. This rearrangement joins TRBV7-2 to TRBJ1-2, with a weak D call TRBD1 (6 bases). V lost 5 bases and J lost 0, with 19 bases in between. This CDR3 is built from 17 residues. Per germline, CDR1 SGHTA and CDR2 FQGNSA. The CDR3 is CASSQGRIISTNYGYTF. The DNA of the CDR3 is TGTGCCAGCAGCCAGGGGCGCATCATCTCTACTAACTATGGCTACACCTTC.

The chain joins TRBV2 to TRBJ1-1, with a weak D call TRBD1 (5 bases). The germline V and J ends were trimmed by 9 bases and 0 bases, with 11 bases remaining between them. The CDR3 is 13 residues long. CDR1 is SNHLY, CDR2 FYNNEI, per germline. The CDR3 DNA sequence: TGTGCCAGTAAACAGGCCCTGAACACTGAAGCTTTCTTT. It encodes CASKQALNTEAFF.

V and J are TRBV28 and TRBJ1-5, with D hard to call. CDR3 length: 15 residues. The V gene lost 1 base and the J gene lost 4 bases, with 11 bases spanning the gap. Germline V CDR1 and CDR2: MDHEN, SYDVKM. The CDR3 DNA sequence: TGTGCCAGCAGTTTATACGCCCCTAGGAATCAGCCCCAGCATTTT. Residues: CASSLYAPRNQPQHF.

This clone was counted only a few times. The chain has TRBV27 and TRBJ2-2; no definite D call. Per the germline V gene, CDR1 is MNHEY and CDR2 is SMNVEV (reference sequence). The CDR3 runs 13 residues. The V end lost 7 bases, the J end lost 6 bases, and 12 bases lay between the germline ends. CDR3 nucleotides: TGTGCCAGCAAAGAGCATCTATCCGGGGAGCTGTTTTTT. Protein sequence: CASKEHLSGELFF.

Only a few counts were recorded for this clone. This sequence joins TRBV5-4 and TRBJ1-4; D gene unclear. Trimming took 0 bases from V and 5 from J, leaving 14 bases between them. Germline V CDR1 and CDR2: SGHNT, YYREEE (reference sequence). The CDR3 runs 16 residues. CDR3 in amino acids: CASSLDSGRKNEKLFF. The CDR3 bases are TGTGCCAGCAGCTTGGACTCTGGCAGGAAAAATGAAAAACTGTTTTTT. Using reference TRBV5-4 and TRBJ1-4 for the parts outside the CDR3, the full variable domain is ETGVTQSPTHLIKTRGQQVTLRCSSQSGHNTVSWYQQALGQGPQFIFQYYREEENGRGNFPPRFSGLQFPNYSSELNVNALELDDSALYLCASSLDSGRKNEKLFFGSGTQLSVL.